Shown below are 24 T cell receptor beta chains from a single sample sequenced in a study of OX40 agonist ivuxolimab in advanced cancers. The method was immunoSEQ multiplex PCR; TCRdb's version includes in-frame clones alone and lacks a portion of them. The sample has 94,000 or so clones, about four fifths seen once. This specimen consisted of CD4+ or CD8+ T cells sorted from blood, obtained in a trial of the OX40 agonist ivuxolimab. The receptor source for this set is an adult with an advanced solid tumor such as melanoma, head and neck, liver or kidney cancer.

The rearrangement uses TRBV5-1 and TRBJ2-1, with 7 nucleotides matching TRBD1. After removal of 3 bases from V and 13 bases from J, the junction contained 7 bases not matched to a gene. The CDR3 has 12 amino acids. CDR1 is SGHRS, CDR2 YFSETQ, per germline. CDR3 DNA: TGCGCCAGCAGCTCCTTAACAGGGGCCCAGTTCTTC. Protein product: CASSSLTGAQFF.

This clone was detected only once. The chain combines TRBV9 with TRBJ2-3, with 13 bases lining up with TRBD2. The CDR3 extends over 15 amino acids. Germline assignment: CDR1 SGDLS and CDR2 YYNGEE. The V segment lost 4 bases and the J segment 5 bases; nucleotides outside the gene matches: 4. CDR3 sequence reads: CASSTTSGRVDTQYF. CDR3 sequence (DNA): TGTGCCAGCAGCACCACTAGCGGGAGGGTAGATACGCAGTATTTT. Full variable domain (remainder filled in from reference TRBV9 and TRBJ2-3): DSGVTQTPKHLITATGQRVTLRCSPRSGDLSVYWYQQSLDQGLQFLIQYYNGEERAKGNILERFSAQQFPDLHSELNLSSLELGDSALYFCASSTTSGRVDTQYFGPGTRLTVL.

About this clone: An end of the junction does not agree with germline; a read error may underlie this. The chain has TRBV19 and TRBJ1-2; 9 bases are a match to TRBD1. This CDR3 comprises 13 residues. Germline CDR1 is LNHDA and CDR2 is SQIVND (reference sequence). The CDR3 is CASSIEGQGPLQF. The DNA of the CDR3 is TGTGCCAGTAGTATAGAAGGACAGGGGCCACTTCAGTTC.

This clone has just one count. The V and J genes are TRBV12-5 and TRBJ2-5; D gene ambiguous. Trimming removed 6 bases at V and 5 bases at J, with 16 bases between. The V gene's germline CDR1 is LGHNT and CDR2 FRNRAP. The CDR3 is 14 residues long. The CDR3 DNA sequence: TGTGCTAGTGGCCCCTTGGGCGGTCGGGAGACCCAGTACTTC. It yields the protein CASGPLGGRETQYF. Variable domain in full (rest from reference TRBV12-5 and TRBJ2-5): DARVTQTPRHKVTEMGQEVTMRCQPILGHNTVFWYRQTMMQGLELLAYFRNRAPLDDSGMPKDRFSAEMPDATLATLKIQPSEPRDSAVYFCASGPLGGRETQYFGPGTRLLVL.

This chain links TRBV12-5 with TRBJ1-1; no clear D. The CDR3 runs 14 residues. The V and J ends lost 6 bases and 6 bases respectively, with 17 bases between them. Germline V CDR1 and CDR2: LGHNT, FRNRAP. The CDR3 nucleotides are TGTGCTAGTGGACGTGAGGGCAAGAGGGCTGAAGCTTTCTTT. It yields the protein CASGREGKRAEAFF.

The gene calls are TRBV6-6 and TRBJ1-5; D is possibly TRBD1 (6 bases). The germline V and J ends were trimmed by 5 bases and 7 bases, with 18 bases remaining between them. The CDR3 is made up of 15 amino acids. Germline CDR1 and CDR2: MNHNY and SVGAGI (reference sequence). The CDR3 nucleotides are TGTGCCAGCAGTAATCGGACAGCGCCTTGGCAGCCCCAGCATTTT. Amino acids: CASSNRTAPWQPQHF.

The gene calls are TRBV4-2 and TRBJ1-2, with no clear D. Trimming cost V 0 bases and J 3 bases, with 8 bases left between them. CDR1 and CDR2 from the germline V gene are LGHNA and YNFKEQ. The CDR3 is 14 amino acids. CDR3 nucleotides: TGTGCCAGCAGCCAAGAGGGAAAGCACTATGGCTACACCTTC. Protein: CASSQEGKHYGYTF.

This chain joins TRBV27 and TRBJ1-4; D is unresolved. Trimming shortened V by 6 bases and J by 4 bases, and 18 bases separated the two germline ends. Per the germline V gene, CDR1 is MNHEY and CDR2 is SMNVEV (reference sequence). The CDR3 has 16 residues. CDR3 in DNA: TGTGCCAGCAGCCCTACCTCCAGGTTGCATAATGAAAAACTGTTTTTT. Translation: CASSPTSRLHNEKLFF.

The J gene is TRBJ2-2, the V gene TRBV27; D possibly matches TRBD1 or TRBD2 (5 bases each). The CDR3 is 12 residues long. The germline V gene encodes CDR1 MNHEY and CDR2 SMNVEV (reference sequence). V gave up 7 bases and J gave up 7 bases, with 10 bases separating them. CDR3 DNA: TGTGCCAGCACCCGGGGCGGCGGGGAGCTGTTTTTT. Translating it yields CASTRGGGELFF.

Written as DNA, the CDR3 is TGTGCCAGCAGTTACTCCAGCGGGGGGGCGGCCACTGAAGCTTTCTTT. It is translated as CASSYSSGGAATEAFF. This chain links TRBV6-5 with TRBJ1-1; a possible D gene is TRBD1 (6 bases). Germline V gene lookup returns CDR1 MNHEY and CDR2 SVGAGI. V lost 0 bases and J 4 bases, leaving 15 bases between the germline ends. This CDR3 comprises 16 residues.

This rearrangement joins TRBV5-1 to TRBJ2-5; 7 positions agree with TRBD1. Per the germline V gene, CDR1 is SGHRS and CDR2 is YFSETQ. V was pared by 0 bases and J by 1 base, with 9 bases of the junction left unmatched. The CDR3 has 17 residues. This CDR3 is CASSLGIMGQSQETQYF. DNA for the CDR3: TGCGCCAGCAGCTTGGGCATTATGGGACAGAGCCAAGAGACCCAGTACTTC.

The J gene is TRBJ2-5, the V gene TRBV10-2, with D uncertain. The last part of the DNA fits TRBJ2-7 better; the J call may be wrong. The CDR3 consists of 11 residues. In germline, CDR1 is WSHSY, CDR2 SAAADI. CDR3 sequence reads: CASSLTNEQYF. CDR3 bases: TGCGCCAGCAGCCTCACAAACGAGCAGTACTTC.

The V gene is TRBV27, the J gene TRBJ2-7; the D call may be TRBD1 or TRBD2 (5 bases each). The CDR3 length is 17 residues. V lost 7 bases and J 4 bases, leaving 26 bases between the germline ends. The V gene's germline CDR1 is MNHEY and CDR2 SMNVEV (reference sequence). CDR3 nucleotide sequence: TGTGCCAGCACCTCCTTTCCTCTGGGGGAGAAGCCTTACGAGCAGTACTTC. Protein: CASTSFPLGEKPYEQYF.

V usage is TRBV9 and J usage is TRBJ1-2, with a tentative D call TRBD1 (6 bases). The V gene lost 0 bases and the J gene lost 9 bases, with 27 bases spanning the gap. The germline V gene has CDR1 SGDLS and CDR2 YYNGEE. This CDR3 is 18 amino acids long. The CDR3 loop reads CASSVGHLGGPGDMRYTF. For the CDR3, the DNA is TGTGCCAGCAGCGTAGGTCACCTTGGGGGCCCAGGGGATATGCGCTACACCTTC.

This chain connects TRBV12-5 to TRBJ2-7, with D tentatively TRBD1 (6 bases). Trimming cost V 2 bases and J 3 bases, with 11 bases left between them. Germline CDR1 is LGHNT and CDR2 is FRNRAP. The CDR3 loop spans 14 amino acids. The CDR3 DNA follows: TGTGCTAGTGGTTTGAACAGGGCAGGCTACGAGCAGTACTTC. Protein: CASGLNRAGYEQYF.

The sample holds a few counts of this clone. Additional DNA sequences in this sample encode the identical CDR3. The V and J genes are TRBV10-3 and TRBJ1-1, with D maybe TRBD1 (6 bases). There are 13 residues in the CDR3. V lost 11 bases and J lost 0, with 13 bases in between. Germline lookup yields CDR1 ENHRY and CDR2 SYGVKD. The CDR3, as DNA: TGTGCCGGCCGGACAGAGATGAACACTGAAGCTTTCTTT. Translating gives CAGRTEMNTEAFF.

The chain joins TRBV5-6 to TRBJ2-7, with a weak D call TRBD1 (6 bases). Trimming stripped 3 bases from V and 0 bases from J, with 7 bases between. This CDR3 region has 13 residues. CDR1 and CDR2 from the germline V gene are SGHDT and YYEEEE. CDR3 bases: TGTGCCAGCAGCTGGGACAACTCCTACGAGCAGTACTTC. This codes for CASSWDNSYEQYF.

This clone has just one count. This rearrangement joins TRBV5-1 to TRBJ2-1, with 12 bases fitting TRBD2. J lost 8 bases, V lost 4 bases, and 10 bases had no gene match. CDR3 length: 16 amino acids. CDR1 is SGHRS, CDR2 YFSETQ, per germline. CDR3 protein: CASSPKGLAGGDEQFF. The CDR3 DNA reads TGCGCCAGCAGCCCAAAAGGGCTAGCGGGAGGGGATGAGCAGTTCTTC.

V usage is TRBV4-1 and J usage is TRBJ2-7; 7 nucleotides line up with TRBD1. The CDR3 runs to 15 residues. Germline V CDR1 and CDR2: MGHRA, YSYEKL. With V trimmed by 0 bases and J by 2 bases, 4 bases remained unmatched. In DNA form, the CDR3 reads TGCGCCAGCAGCCAAGAGGCCGGGACAGCCTACGAGCAGTACTTC. Translating it yields CASSQEAGTAYEQYF.

CDR3 in DNA: TGTGCCAGCAGTGCCCTCCGGGACAGGGAGAAGCAGCCCCAGCATTTT. Protein product: CASSALRDREKQPQHF. The chain joins TRBV27 to TRBJ1-5; 9 bases are a match to TRBD1. The CDR3 totals 16 residues. CDR1 and CDR2 from the germline V gene are MNHEY and SMNVEV (reference sequence). Losses at the gene ends were 5 bases for V and 7 bases for J; bases not matched to a gene: 12.

The genes are TRBV2 and TRBJ2-3, with 7 bases that match TRBD2. In germline, CDR1 is SNHLY, CDR2 FYNNEI. V lost 8 bases, J lost 3 bases, and 5 bases stayed unmatched. The CDR3 contains 13 residues. In DNA form, the CDR3 reads TGTGCCAGCCACGGCGGGAGAACAGATACGCAGTATTTT. This codes for CASHGGRTDTQYF.

V gene TRBV30 combines with J gene TRBJ1-2, with TRBD1 matching 7 bases. This CDR3 has 14 amino acids. J gave up 5 bases and V 3 bases, and 9 bases lay outside the gene matches. Germline V lookup: CDR1 GTSNPN, CDR2 SVGIG (reference sequence). This CDR3 reads CAWRKFQDRYGYTF. In DNA, the CDR3 is TGTGCCTGGAGGAAGTTCCAGGACAGGTATGGCTACACCTTC. Full variable domain (outside the CDR3, taken from reference TRBV30 and TRBJ1-2): SQTIHQWPATLVQPVGSPLSLECTVEGTSNPNLYWYRQAAGRGLQLLFYSVGIGQISSEVPQNLSASRPQDRQFILSSKKLLLSDSGFYLCAWRKFQDRYGYTFGSGTRLTVV.

V gene TRBV5-1 combines with J gene TRBJ2-7, with D uncertain. This CDR3 spans 12 amino acids. Germline loops: CDR1 SGHRS, CDR2 YFSETQ. The ends were cut back, 4 bases at V and 5 bases at J, with 10 bases in the middle. The CDR3 DNA reads TGCGCCAGCAGCCTGTCCCTAGACGAGCAGTACTTC. This translates into CASSLSLDEQYF. Full variable domain (remainder filled in from reference TRBV5-1 and TRBJ2-7): KAGVTQTPRYLIKTRGQQVTLSCSPISGHRSVSWYQQTPGQGLQFLFEYFSETQRNKGNFPGRFSGRQFSNSRSEMNVSTLELGDSALYLCASSLSLDEQYFGPGTRLTVT.

The chain recombines TRBV12-5 with TRBJ2-3; TRBD2 agrees at 12 bases. Germline V CDR1 and CDR2: LGHNT, FRNRAP. After removal of 1 base from V and 2 bases from J, the junction contained 19 bases not matched to a gene. This CDR3 region has 22 residues. CDR3 amino acids: CASGLARPTSGGLTDFTDTQYF. DNA of the CDR3: TGTGCTAGTGGTTTGGCCCGCCCGACTAGCGGGGGCCTCACTGATTTCACAGATACGCAGTATTTT.